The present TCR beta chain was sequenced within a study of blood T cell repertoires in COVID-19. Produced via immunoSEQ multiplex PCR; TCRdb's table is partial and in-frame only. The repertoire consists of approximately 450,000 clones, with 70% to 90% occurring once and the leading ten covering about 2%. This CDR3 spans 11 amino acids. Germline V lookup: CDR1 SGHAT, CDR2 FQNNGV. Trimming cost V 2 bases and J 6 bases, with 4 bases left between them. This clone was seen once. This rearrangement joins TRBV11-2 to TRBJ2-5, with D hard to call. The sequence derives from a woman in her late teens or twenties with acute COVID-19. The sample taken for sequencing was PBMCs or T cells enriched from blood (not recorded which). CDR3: CASSLIKTQYF. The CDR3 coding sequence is TGTGCCAGCAGCTTAATCAAGACCCAGTACTTC. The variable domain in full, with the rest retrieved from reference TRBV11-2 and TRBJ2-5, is EAGVAQSPRYKIIEKRQSVAFWCNPISGHATLYWYQQILGQGPKLLIQFQNNGVVDDSQLPKDRFSAERLKGVDSTLKIQPAKLEDSAVYLCASSLIKTQYFGPGTRLLVL.